What follows describes a single T cell receptor (beta chain). The CDR3 has 19 residues. V lost 4 bases, J lost 0 bases, and 10 bases stayed unmatched. Germline lookup yields CDR1 LNHDA and CDR2 SQIVND (reference sequence). The data are from a study of T cell changes during pregnancy in multiple sclerosis. Produced via immunoSEQ multiplex PCR; TCRdb's table is partial and in-frame only. The table records about 65,000 clones, approximately 92% of them present only once. The sample was CD8+ T cells from peripheral blood mononuclear cells, taken in the third trimester of pregnancy. The gene calls are TRBV19 and TRBJ2-7; TRBD2 matches at 15 bases. This clonotype was sampled from a female donor in good health, enrolled as a control in a pregnancy study. The CDR3 DNA follows: TGTGCCAGTAGTAGGGGCCCGGGACTAGCGGGGGGCCACTCCTACGAGCAGTACTTC. It translates to CASSRGPGLAGGHSYEQYF.